Each of the 16 T cell receptor beta chains below was sequenced from the same sample in a study of OX40 agonist ivuxolimab in advanced cancers. Produced via immunoSEQ multiplex PCR; TCRdb's table is partial and in-frame only. Of tens of thousands of clones detected, 75% to 95% appear once; the ten largest clones hold roughly 1%. The material sequenced was CD4+ or CD8+ T cells sorted from blood, taken in a trial of the OX40 agonist ivuxolimab. The receptor source for this set is an adult with an advanced solid tumor such as melanoma, head and neck, liver or kidney cancer.

This rearrangement joins TRBV9 to TRBJ2-5, with 9 positions matching TRBD2. TRBJ2-7 explains the end of the DNA better; the J call may be wrong. This CDR3 contains 16 residues. Germline values: CDR1 SGDLS, CDR2 YYNGEE. This chain's CDR3 is CASSVVALAGPYEQYF. CDR3 DNA: TGTGCCAGCAGCGTAGTGGCTCTAGCGGGGCCCTACGAGCAGTACTTC.

The chain employs TRBV30 and TRBJ1-1; D unresolved. The CDR3 sequence is 14 residues long. V was clipped by 2 bases and J by 0 bases, with 10 bases between them. The germline CDR1 and CDR2 sequences are GTSNPN and SVGIG (reference sequence). The CDR3 nucleotides read TGTGCCTGGAGTCCGACCTACATGAACACTGAAGCTTTCTTT. Translation: CAWSPTYMNTEAFF.

A few counts support this clone. The V call is TRBV9, the J call TRBJ2-1, with 9 bases lining up with TRBD2. This CDR3 has 16 amino acids. Germline-derived CDR1 and CDR2 are SGDLS and YYNGEE. V dropped 3 bases and J dropped 4; count of bases not matched to a gene: 8. The CDR3 region has the DNA TGTGCCAGCAGCGCTCGGGCTAGCGGGGTATACAATGAGCAGTTCTTC. Protein product: CASSARASGVYNEQFF.

V is TRBV6-5 and J is TRBJ2-2, with 11 bases fitting TRBD2. CDR1 and CDR2 (germline): MNHEY, SVGAGI. Trimming cost V 5 bases and J 5 bases; bases outside gene matches: 4. This CDR3 has 15 residues. The CDR3 here is CASSARTSGTGELFF. The CDR3 DNA follows: TGTGCCAGCAGTGCCCGGACTAGCGGGACCGGGGAGCTGTTTTTT.

This rearrangement joins TRBV11-3 to TRBJ1-1, with D possibly TRBD1 on 5 matching bases. The CDR3 spans 15 residues. Between the trimmed V and J ends, which lost 7 bases and 0 bases, there was a span of 15 bases. CDR1 is SGHNT, CDR2 YENEEA, per germline. The CDR3 coding sequence is TGTGCCAGCAACGGCGGGGGAACTATGAACACTGAAGCTTTCTTT. Its translation: CASNGGGTMNTEAFF.

The rearrangement joins TRBV5-4 to TRBJ2-3, with D perhaps TRBD2 (5 bases). Trimming removed 6 bases at V and 4 bases at J, with 15 bases between. CDR1 is SGHNT and CDR2 is YYREEE in the germline V gene (reference sequence). CDR3 length: 14 amino acids. CDR3 protein: CASKTEERADTQYF. The CDR3 DNA sequence: TGTGCCAGCAAAACGGAGGAGCGTGCAGATACGCAGTATTTT. Drawing the rest from reference TRBV5-4 and TRBJ2-3, the complete variable domain is ETGVTQSPTHLIKTRGQQVTLRCSSQSGHNTVSWYQQALGQGPQFIFQYYREEENGRGNFPPRFSGLQFPNYSSELNVNALELDDSALYLCASKTEERADTQYFGPGTRLTVL.

The rearrangement links TRBV2 to TRBJ2-5, with 8 bases aligning to TRBD1. The junction had 12 bases not matched to a gene; V was cut back by 4 bases and J by 5 bases. Germline assignment: CDR1 SNHLY and CDR2 FYNNEI. The CDR3 is 16 amino acids. The DNA for the CDR3 is TGTGCCAGCAGTGGGTTTCCCGCAGGGGGCTTGGAGACCCAGTACTTC. Protein product: CASSGFPAGGLETQYF. The full variable domain, rest sourced from reference TRBV2 and TRBJ2-5, is EPEVTQTPSHQVTQMGQEVILRCVPISNHLYFYWYRQILGQKVEFLVSFYNNEISEKSEIFDDQFSVERPDGSNFTLKIRSTKLEDSAMYFCASSGFPAGGLETQYFGPGTRLLVL.

Only one count was recorded for this clone. The chain combines TRBV6-5 with TRBJ2-7, with 9 bases that match TRBD1. This CDR3 has 15 residues. The junction had 15 bases not matched to a gene; V was cut back by 8 bases and J by 7 bases. Germline V gene sequence: CDR1 MNHEY, CDR2 SVGAGI. CDR3 in amino acids: CASAKNRDRVGEQYF. DNA of the CDR3: TGTGCCAGCGCCAAGAACCGGGACAGGGTTGGAGAGCAGTACTTC.

The gene calls are TRBV7-3 and TRBJ1-1, with 9 bases matching TRBD1. The CDR3 is made up of 15 amino acids. Germline CDR1 is SGHTA and CDR2 is FQGTGA. V dropped 5 bases and J dropped 4; count of bases not matched to a gene: 8. The CDR3 coding sequence is TGTGCCAGCAGCGTCTCGGGACAGGGCCGCACTGAAGCTTTCTTT. It specifies CASSVSGQGRTEAFF.

V usage is TRBV5-1 and J usage is TRBJ2-7; D uncertain. With 1 base removed from V and 5 bases from J, the gap between germline ends came to 13 bases. The CDR3 loop spans 14 amino acids. The germline V gene encodes CDR1 SGHRS and CDR2 YFSETQ. CDR3 DNA: TGCGCCAGCAGCTTGCCGGGCACCCGTGACGAGCAGTACTTC. It yields the protein CASSLPGTRDEQYF. Complete variable domain (other parts from reference TRBV5-1 and TRBJ2-7): KAGVTQTPRYLIKTRGQQVTLSCSPISGHRSVSWYQQTPGQGLQFLFEYFSETQRNKGNFPGRFSGRQFSNSRSEMNVSTLELGDSALYLCASSLPGTRDEQYFGPGTRLTVT.

This clone appeared once. The J gene is TRBJ1-2, the V gene TRBV6-5, with D perhaps TRBD1 (5 bases). The germline V and J ends were trimmed by 6 bases and 2 bases, with 10 bases remaining between them. The germline CDR1 and CDR2 sequences are MNHEY and SVGAGI. The CDR3 consists of 13 residues. The CDR3 loop reads CASRIDRNYGYTF. DNA of the CDR3: TGTGCCAGCAGGATTGACAGAAACTATGGCTACACCTTC.

The V gene is TRBV7-9, the J gene TRBJ2-1, with 12 bases aligning to TRBD1. Germline values: CDR1 SEHNR, CDR2 FQNEAQ (reference sequence). The V gene end was trimmed by 5 bases and the J gene end by 6 bases; junction bases not matched to a gene: 5. There are 15 residues in the CDR3. The CDR3 is CASSPPGQGANEQFF. The CDR3 DNA reads as TGTGCCAGCAGCCCCCCGGGACAGGGGGCCAATGAGCAGTTCTTC.

This chain uses TRBV30 with TRBJ2-2; TRBD2 matches 7 bases. The CDR3 covers 13 residues. Germline V gene data show CDR1 as GTSNPN and CDR2 as SVGIG (reference sequence). V shed 5 bases, J shed 4 bases, and the junction held 4 bases outside the gene matches. CDR3 bases: TGTGCCTGGCTTTGGGGGGGCACCGGGGAGCTGTTTTTT. Encoded protein: CAWLWGGTGELFF.

A note on this clone: The sample holds other DNA sequences that translate to the same CDR3. This chain uses TRBV7-3 with TRBJ2-1, with TRBD1 identical over 9 bases. With V trimmed by 0 bases and J by 6 bases, 3 bases remained unmatched. The CDR3 runs to 15 residues. From germline, CDR1 is SGHTA and CDR2 FQGTGA. The CDR3 here is CASSLTGTGSNEQFF. CDR3 DNA: TGTGCCAGCAGCTTAACCGGGACAGGGAGCAATGAGCAGTTCTTC.

J is TRBJ2-3 and V is TRBV7-9; 9 bases map to TRBD2. Looked up from germline, CDR1 is SEHNR and CDR2 is FQNEAQ (reference sequence). V shed 3 bases and J 2 bases; nucleotides not matched to a gene: 12. CDR3 length: 18 amino acids. This CDR3 reads CASSFGLALGRITDTQYF. CDR3 nucleotide sequence: TGTGCCAGCAGCTTTGGACTAGCGTTAGGGAGGATCACAGATACGCAGTATTTT.

V is TRBV6-5 and J is TRBJ2-5; 12 bases are a match to TRBD1. The germline V gene has CDR1 MNHEY and CDR2 SVGAGI. The CDR3 has 15 residues. Trimming at V came to 11 bases and at J to 4 bases, leaving 11 bases not matched to a gene. CDR3 in amino acids: CAAPGQGARRETQYF. CDR3 bases: TGTGCCGCTCCGGGACAGGGGGCGCGGAGAGAGACCCAGTACTTC.